Below are 20 T cell receptor beta chains sequenced from a single sample in a study of cytomegalovirus exposure and HLA in healthy donors. With 60 Vbeta and 13 Jbeta primers, the PCR was carried out. The method was immunoSEQ multiplex PCR; TCRdb's version includes in-frame clones alone and lacks a portion of them. The sample lists about 98,000 clones; 60% to 75% were seen once. The material sequenced was PBMCs. These receptors came from a female donor in good health and CMV-seronegative.

In its sample, this clone was seen a few times. The gene calls are TRBV25-1 and TRBJ1-4, with 7 bases matching TRBD1. Germline trimming cut 3 bases from V and 5 bases from J; bases unmatched to any gene: 6. Germline V gene sequence: CDR1 MGHDK, CDR2 SYGVNS. There are 15 residues in the CDR3. CDR3: CASSETGKQNEKLFF. The CDR3 bases are TGTGCCAGCAGTGAGACAGGGAAACAGAATGAAAAACTGTTTTTT.

The DNA of the CDR3 is TGTGCCAGCACCCTCCAGGGGGGCCCTGGTCAGCCCCAGCATTTT. Amino acid sequence: CASTLQGGPGQPQHF. The genes are TRBV2 and TRBJ1-5, with 7 bases lining up with TRBD1. Germline-derived CDR1 and CDR2 are SNHLY and FYNNEI. Trimming cost V 7 bases and J 6 bases; bases outside gene matches: 12. There are 15 residues in the CDR3.

The chain uses TRBV28 and TRBJ2-2; 9 positions match TRBD1. In germline, CDR1 is MDHEN, CDR2 SYDVKM. This CDR3 spans 16 amino acids. Trimming cost V 8 bases and J 3 bases; bases outside gene matches: 10. The CDR3 region has the DNA TGTGCCAGCCTTCCCCTACAGGGGGCACACACCGGGGAGCTGTTTTTT. It yields the protein CASLPLQGAHTGELFF.

A few counts support this clone. The genes are TRBV5-5 and TRBJ1-1, with TRBD1 matching over 12 bases. This CDR3 region has 16 residues. The trim removed 4 bases at V and 3 bases at J, leaving 7 bases unmatched. CDR1 and CDR2 from the germline V gene are SGHKS and YYEKEE (reference sequence). The CDR3 sequence is CASSAQGTGGHTEAFF. The CDR3 region has the DNA TGTGCCAGCAGCGCTCAAGGGACAGGGGGCCACACTGAAGCTTTCTTT.

This clone showed up just once. This rearrangement joins TRBV5-6 to TRBJ2-5; 9 bases line up with TRBD1. Germline values: CDR1 SGHDT, CDR2 YYEEEE. The CDR3 has 15 amino acids. The V segment lost 6 bases and the J segment 3 bases; nucleotides outside the gene matches: 9. CDR3 in DNA: TGTGCCAGCACCGCTGGGGGACAGGGAGAAGAGACCCAGTACTTC. It codes for CASTAGGQGEETQYF.

The chain has TRBV6-6 and TRBJ1-5, with 7 bases matching TRBD1. CDR3 length equals 15 residues. The germline CDR1 and CDR2 sequences are MNHNY and SVGAGI (reference sequence). Trimming at V came to 5 bases and at J to 5 bases, leaving 9 bases not matched to a gene. The CDR3 nucleotides are TGTGCCAGCAGTGCGACAGGGCCCCCGGATCAGCCCCAGCATTTT. It is translated as CASSATGPPDQPQHF.

The chain combines TRBV2 with TRBJ1-4, with D maybe TRBD1 (6 bases). Deletions cut 4 bases from V and 2 bases from J, with 11 bases between. This CDR3 is 15 amino acids long. CDR1 is SNHLY and CDR2 is FYNNEI in the germline V gene. The CDR3 is CASSGPRGTNEKLFF. The CDR3 region has the DNA TGTGCCAGCAGTGGCCCGAGGGGGACTAATGAAAAACTGTTTTTT.

The J gene is TRBJ1-2, the V gene TRBV27, with 8 bases fitting TRBD1. There are 17 residues in the CDR3. Germline V gives CDR1 MNHEY, CDR2 SMNVEV (reference sequence). J lost 8 bases, V lost 2 bases, and 16 bases had no gene match. The CDR3 reads CASSLGAGQGAVFGYTF. CDR3 coding DNA: TGTGCCAGCAGTTTAGGGGCGGGGCAGGGGGCTGTGTTCGGCTACACCTTC.

This clone was observed a handful of times. The genes are TRBV5-1 and TRBJ2-3, with a weak D call TRBD1 (6 bases). Germline V CDR1 and CDR2: SGHRS, YFSETQ. This CDR3 spans 15 amino acids. V lost 2 bases, J lost 0 bases, and 10 bases lay in between. CDR3 residues: CASSLQGLSTDTQYF. CDR3 nucleotide sequence: TGCGCCAGCAGCTTACAGGGCCTTAGCACAGATACGCAGTATTTT. Drawing the rest from reference TRBV5-1 and TRBJ2-3, the complete variable domain is KAGVTQTPRYLIKTRGQQVTLSCSPISGHRSVSWYQQTPGQGLQFLFEYFSETQRNKGNFPGRFSGRQFSNSRSEMNVSTLELGDSALYLCASSLQGLSTDTQYFGPGTRLTVL.

The chain recombines TRBV14 with TRBJ2-2, with D unresolved. Germline V gives CDR1 SGHDN, CDR2 FVKESK. V lost 5 bases and J 1 base, leaving 5 bases between the germline ends. The CDR3 covers 13 residues. The CDR3 reads CASSNKNTGELFF. In DNA, the CDR3 is TGTGCCAGCAGCAACAAGAACACCGGGGAGCTGTTTTTT.

This clone was detected only a few times. The chain couples TRBV7-9 to TRBJ2-3; the match to TRBD2 covers 12 bases. With V trimmed by 4 bases and J by 0 bases, 8 bases remained unmatched. This CDR3 has 18 residues. Per the germline V gene, CDR1 is SEHNR and CDR2 is FQNEAQ (reference sequence). The CDR3 protein is CASSSPSGRALSTDTQYF. The CDR3 nucleotides read TGTGCCAGCAGCTCCCCTAGCGGGAGGGCCCTAAGCACAGATACGCAGTATTTT.

The rearrangement links TRBV11-3 to TRBJ2-2; 9 bases align to TRBD1. The J segment lost 3 bases and the V segment lost 7 bases, leaving 6 bases of the junction unmatched. This CDR3 has 15 residues. Germline loops: CDR1 SGHNT, CDR2 YENEEA. CDR3 residues: CASTMTGGDTGELFF. CDR3 nucleotide sequence: TGTGCCAGCACCATGACAGGGGGGGACACCGGGGAGCTGTTTTTT.

The J gene is TRBJ1-5, the V gene TRBV10-3, with unresolved D. Deletions cut 3 bases from V and 7 bases from J, with 10 bases between. The CDR3 runs 13 residues. CDR1 is ENHRY and CDR2 is SYGVKD in the germline V gene. CDR3 nucleotide sequence: TGTGCCATCAGTGAAAACCTGCGGCAGCCCCAGCATTTT. This translates into CAISENLRQPQHF.

This clone appeared a few times. The chain recombines TRBV10-3 with TRBJ2-1; perhaps TRBD1 as D (6 bases). Per germline, CDR1 ENHRY and CDR2 SYGVKD. V shed 4 bases and J shed 2 bases, with 9 bases lying between them. This CDR3 has 14 residues. The CDR3 reads CAISGQDPYNEQFF. The CDR3, as DNA: TGTGCCATCAGTGGACAGGACCCCTACAATGAGCAGTTCTTC.

The CDR3 DNA is TGTGCCTGGAGTTGGCCGGGACAGGGAAACTATGGCTACACCTTC. As protein: CAWSWPGQGNYGYTF. V is TRBV30 and J is TRBJ1-2, with 9 bases fitting TRBD1. From germline, CDR1 is GTSNPN and CDR2 SVGIG (reference sequence). The CDR3 length is 15 residues. Trimming took 2 bases from V and 2 from J; bases not matched to a gene: 6. Together with reference TRBV30 and TRBJ1-2, the CDR3 gives the full variable domain: SQTIHQWPATLVQPVGSPLSLECTVEGTSNPNLYWYRQAAGRGLQLLFYSVGIGQISSEVPQNLSASRPQDRQFILSSKKLLLSDSGFYLCAWSWPGQGNYGYTFGSGTRLTVV.

The gene calls are TRBV6-5 and TRBJ1-2; D call uncertain. V lost 6 bases and J 2 bases, leaving 7 bases between the germline ends. The germline CDR1 and CDR2 sequences are MNHEY and SVGAGI. The CDR3 covers 12 residues. The CDR3 DNA follows: TGTGCCAGCAGCGACAACAACTATGGCTACACCTTC. It codes for CASSDNNYGYTF.

CDR3 DNA: TGTGCCAGCTCACGCCTAGCGGGGTACACCGGGGAGCTGTTTTTT. Protein product: CASSRLAGYTGELFF. The chain employs TRBV18 and TRBJ2-2; 9 bases fit TRBD2. Germline lookup yields CDR1 KGHSH and CDR2 LQKENI. V was pared by 4 bases and J by 3 bases, with 3 bases of the junction left unmatched. The CDR3 is 15 amino acids.

Concerning this clone itself: The junction does not match germline at one end; this may be a read error. The chain couples TRBV7-7 to TRBJ2-5; perhaps TRBD1 as D (6 bases). The length of the CDR3 is 16 residues. In germline, CDR1 is SSHAT, CDR2 FNYEAQ (reference sequence). Here the CDR3 DNA reads TGTGCTAGCAGCTTAGCGCCCTCGGACAGTCAAGAGACCCAGTACTTC. It yields the protein CASSLAPSDSQETQYF.

The chain links TRBV28 to TRBJ1-5; 8 bases agree with TRBD1. The CDR3 extends over 13 amino acids. Unmatched junction bases numbered 5, after V lost 7 bases and J lost 6 bases. CDR1 and CDR2 (germline): MDHEN, SYDVKM. CDR3: CASNPTGGQPQHF. The CDR3 DNA sequence: TGTGCCAGCAACCCCACAGGGGGTCAGCCCCAGCATTTT.

This chain joins TRBV12-5 and TRBJ1-6, with 8 bases identical to TRBD1. Germline assignment: CDR1 LGHNT and CDR2 FRNRAP. The CDR3 length is 16 residues. V shed 7 bases and J 5 bases; nucleotides not matched to a gene: 10. DNA of the CDR3: TGTGCTAGTGCTCTAACTCAGGGGGCCCATAATTCACCCCTCCACTTT. Its protein is CASALTQGAHNSPLHF.